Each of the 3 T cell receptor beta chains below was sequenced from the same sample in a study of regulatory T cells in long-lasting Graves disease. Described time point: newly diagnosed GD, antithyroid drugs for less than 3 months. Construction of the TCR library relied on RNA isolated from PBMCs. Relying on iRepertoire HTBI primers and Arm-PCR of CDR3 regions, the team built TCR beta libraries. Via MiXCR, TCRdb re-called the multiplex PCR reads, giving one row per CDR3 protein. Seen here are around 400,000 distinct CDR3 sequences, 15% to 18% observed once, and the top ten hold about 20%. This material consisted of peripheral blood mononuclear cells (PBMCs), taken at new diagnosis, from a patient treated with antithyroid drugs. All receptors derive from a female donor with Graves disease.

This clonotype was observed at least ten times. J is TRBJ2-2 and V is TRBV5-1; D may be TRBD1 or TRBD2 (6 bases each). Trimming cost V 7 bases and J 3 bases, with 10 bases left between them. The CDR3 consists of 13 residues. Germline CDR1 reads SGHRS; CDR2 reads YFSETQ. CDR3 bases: TGCGCCAGCGGAGGGGGTGACACCGGGGAGCTGTTTTTT. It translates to CASGGGDTGELFF.

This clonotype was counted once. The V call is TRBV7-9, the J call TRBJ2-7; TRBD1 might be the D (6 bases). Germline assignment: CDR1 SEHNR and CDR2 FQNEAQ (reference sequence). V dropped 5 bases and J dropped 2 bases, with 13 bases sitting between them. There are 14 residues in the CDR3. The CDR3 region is CASSASGAPYEQYF. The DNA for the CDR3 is TGTGCCAGCAGCGCATCAGGGGCCCCCTACGAGCAGTACTTC.

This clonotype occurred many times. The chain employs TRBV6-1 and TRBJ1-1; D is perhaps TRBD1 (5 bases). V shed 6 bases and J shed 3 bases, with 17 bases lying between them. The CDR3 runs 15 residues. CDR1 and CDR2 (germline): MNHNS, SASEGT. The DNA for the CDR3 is TGTGCCAGCAGCGCCGACCCCGGCAGGGACACTGAAGCTTTCTTT. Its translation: CASSADPGRDTEAFF.